The clone carrying this TCR beta chain was seen only a few times. The antigen remains undetermined. The sample is drawn from a study of shared clonotypes between healthy human individuals. Germline V gene lookup returns CDR1 SGHRS and CDR2 YFSETQ. CDR3 length: 14 amino acids. Between the trimmed V and J ends, which lost 4 bases and 0 bases, there was a span of 11 bases. General study points: Relative to memory subsets, naive subsets generally showed larger estimated richness.

Deep-level running was used for the assay. The assay was immunoSEQ multiplex PCR, and TCRdb's table has in-frame clones only and misses some. The sample yields about 1 million clones, roughly 75% seen once. The sample consisted of memory CD4+ T cells sorted from blood. Subset here: CD45RA-negative fraction. The chain is built from TRBV5-1 and TRBJ2-7, with unresolved D. The TCR comes from a man between 18 and 29 years old in good health. This chain's CDR3 is CASSEDQSSYEQYF. The CDR3 DNA reads as TGCGCCAGCAGCGAAGACCAGAGCTCCTACGAGCAGTACTTC.